This is a list of T cell receptor beta chains from one sample in a study of tumor and adjacent non-tumor tissue in lung cancer. TCRdb ran MiXCR on the multiplex PCR reads and lists one entry per CDR3 protein. The top ten clones hold 45% to 55% of a sample with 80,000 or so distinct CDR3 sequences, 65% to 85% of them seen once. The source material was distant non-tumor lung tissue. These receptors came from a man aged 55 to 70 with non-small cell lung cancer. The CDR3 runs from the conserved cysteine through the conserved F or W. The D gene is left open where the match is weak. The listing skips clone size in some rows; elsewhere it reads once, few, many or a size class.

J gene: TRBJ2-6
V gene: TRBV11-2
clone size: once
D gene: .
CDR3 protein: CTSSSIPGANVLTF
CDR3 DNA: TGTACCAGCAGTTCTATCCCTGGGGCTAACGTCCTGACTTTC

J gene: TRBJ2-1
V gene: TRBV12-3/TRBV12-4
clone size: .
D gene: TRBD2
CDR3 protein: CASSPTPGLAAIYNEQFF
CDR3 DNA: TGTGCCAGCAGTCCCACGCCGGGACTAGCGGCTATATACAATGAGCAGTTCTTC

J gene: TRBJ2-5
V gene: TRBV6-5
clone size: .
D gene: .
CDR3 protein: CASWRDSVQETQYF
CDR3 DNA: TGTGCCAGCTGGAGGGACAGCGTCCAAGAGACCCAATACTTC

J gene: TRBJ2-3
V gene: TRBV11-2
clone size: .
D gene: .
CDR3 protein: CASSLGAGGTSTDTQYF
CDR3 DNA: TGTGCCAGCAGTTTAGGGGCAGGGGGGACTAGCACAGATACGCAGTATTTT

J gene: TRBJ1-1
V gene: TRBV11-3
clone size: .
D gene: .
CDR3 protein: CACSSQGRHTEAFF
CDR3 DNA: TGTGCCTGCAGCTCGCAGGGACGGCATACTGAAGCTTTCTTT

J gene: TRBJ2-1
V gene: TRBV5-1
clone size: few
D gene: TRBD2
CDR3 protein: CASRVGGAQYNEQFF
CDR3 DNA: TGCGCCAGCAGGGTCGGGGGGGCGCAGTACAATGAGCAGTTCTTC

J gene: TRBJ1-6
V gene: TRBV12-3/TRBV12-4
clone size: .
D gene: .
CDR3 protein: CTSRVGANSPLHF
CDR3 DNA: TGTACTAGCAGAGTCGGGGCTAATTCACCCCTCCACTTC

J gene: TRBJ2-1
V gene: TRBV11-3
clone size: once
D gene: .
CDR3 protein: CASSVRKPQLF
CDR3 DNA: TGTGCCAGCAGCGTCCGGAAGCCGCAGCTCTTC

J gene: TRBJ1-3
V gene: TRBV20-1
clone size: .
D gene: .
CDR3 protein: CSATTLGGDITIYF
CDR3 DNA: TGCAGTGCCACCACACTGGGAGGGGATATCACCATATATTTT

J gene: TRBJ2-5
V gene: TRBV11-2
clone size: .
D gene: TRBD1
CDR3 protein: CLSSSTGEETQYF
CDR3 DNA: TGTCTCAGTAGCTCTACAGGGGAAGAGACCCAGTATTTC

J gene: TRBJ1-6
V gene: TRBV20-1
clone size: once
D gene: TRBD1
CDR3 protein: CSACDRGPNSPFHF
CDR3 DNA: TGCAGTGCTTGTGACAGGGGGCCTAATTCACCCTTCCACTTT

J gene: TRBJ2-7
V gene: TRBV20-1
clone size: .
D gene: TRBD2
CDR3 protein: CSARWTSGSSYEQYF
CDR3 DNA: TGCAGCGCTAGGTGGACTAGCGGGAGCTCCTACGAGCAGTACTTC

J gene: TRBJ1-1
V gene: TRBV12-3/TRBV12-4
clone size: .
D gene: .
CDR3 protein: CARSSGVMTEAFF
CDR3 DNA: TGTGCCAGGAGTTCCGGGGTTATGACTGAAGCTTTCTTT

J gene: TRBJ2-5
V gene: TRBV11-2
clone size: .
D gene: .
CDR3 protein: CASNYTMGRPKETQYF
CDR3 DNA: TGTGCCAGCAACTACACAATGGGGAGGCCAAAGGAGACCCAGTATTTC

J gene: TRBJ1-2
V gene: TRBV4-1
clone size: .
D gene: .
CDR3 protein: CASIPDNTSFVYTF
CDR3 DNA: TGCGCCAGCATCCCGGACAACACCTCTTTCGTCTACACCTTC

J gene: TRBJ2-1
V gene: TRBV10-2
clone size: .
D gene: TRBD2
CDR3 protein: CASNGLAGTLNGQFF
CDR3 DNA: TGCGCCAGCAACGGACTAGCGGGAACGCTAAATGGGCAGTTCTTC